This T cell receptor beta chain was captured in a study of T cells in Graves' hyperthyroidism and ophthalmopathy. The CDR3 loop spans 17 amino acids. The germline V gene encodes CDR1 MDHEN and CDR2 SYDVKM. The ends lost 2 bases at V and 1 base at J; junction bases unmatched: 11. Authors of the study amplified TCR beta CDR3 regions from RNA transcripts. During a first-round RT-PCR of the TCR CDR3, the HTBI primer set was used. A single record per CDR3 protein comes from TCRdb applying MiXCR to the multiplex PCR reads. The data show some 740,000 distinct CDR3 sequences, with approximately 15% seen just once and roughly 10% held by the top ten.

This clonotype was obtained from a young woman with Graves' hyperthyroidism. This chain uses TRBV28 with TRBJ2-7, with 7 bases that match TRBD2. The sequenced sample was blood. CDR3 bases: TGTGCCAGCAGTTTAACCCCAGAGCGGGAACCTTCCTACGAGCAGTACTTC. This sequence encodes CASSLTPEREPSYEQYF.